The 6 T cell receptor beta chains presented below share a single source sample, sequenced in a study of blood T cell repertoires in COVID-19. Method: immunoSEQ multiplex PCR; TCRdb's copy keeps in-frame clones and lacks some. The sample shows roughly 230,000 clones, roughly 90% of them seen only once. Sequenced material: peripheral blood. Receptor source: a human donor in a cohort sampled during active COVID-19.

The CDR3: CASSAQGYEQYF. The CDR3 DNA is TGCGCCAGCAGCGCACAGGGTTACGAGCAGTACTTC. The rearrangement joins TRBV5-1 to TRBJ2-7, with D perhaps TRBD1 (6 bases). This CDR3 is built from 12 residues. CDR1 SGHRS and CDR2 YFSETQ come from the germline V gene. Between the trimmed V and J ends, which lost 4 bases and 4 bases, there was a span of 9 bases.

This clone was counted only a few times. This chain joins TRBV6-5 and TRBJ1-4, with no clear D. The CDR3 has 13 amino acids. Trimming removed 9 bases at V and 8 bases at J, with 16 bases between. Germline CDR1 is MNHEY and CDR2 is SVGAGI. CDR3 in amino acids: CASGSWAREKLFF. The DNA of the CDR3 is TGTGCCAGTGGATCTTGGGCTCGGGAAAAACTGTTTTTT.

The J gene is TRBJ2-2, the V gene TRBV30; 9 bases are a match to TRBD1. CDR1 is GTSNPN, CDR2 SVGIG, per germline (reference sequence). Trimming at V came to 4 bases and at J to 3 bases, leaving 6 bases not matched to a gene. The CDR3 runs 15 residues. The CDR3 reads CAWKTGGLDTGELFF. The DNA for the CDR3 is TGTGCCTGGAAAACAGGGGGCTTAGACACCGGGGAGCTGTTTTTT.

The chain joins TRBV28 to TRBJ1-1; D possibly corresponds to TRBD1 (5 bases). The V end was cut by 2 bases, the J end by 5 bases, with 9 bases between. Germline V gives CDR1 MDHEN, CDR2 SYDVKM. CDR3 length: 13 residues. CDR3 DNA sequence: TGTGCCAGCAGTTTAGTCGGACAAACTGAAGCTTTCTTT. Translated, it gives CASSLVGQTEAFF.

The rearrangement uses TRBV5-8 and TRBJ1-5, with 8 bases that match TRBD1. The germline gives CDR1 SGHTS, CDR2 YDEGEE. The CDR3 totals 18 residues. The ends lost 0 bases at V and 3 bases at J; junction bases unmatched: 11. The CDR3 loop is CASSLGQGRKMINQPQHF. As DNA, the CDR3 is TGTGCCAGCAGCTTGGGACAGGGGAGAAAAATGATCAATCAGCCCCAGCATTTT. The full variable domain, its missing parts supplied by reference TRBV5-8 and TRBJ1-5, is EAGVTQSPTHLIKTRGQQATLRCSPISGHTSVYWYQQALGLGLQFLLWYDEGEERNRGNFPPRFSGRQFPNYSSELNVNALELEDSALYLCASSLGQGRKMINQPQHFGDGTRLSIL.

The chain has TRBV5-5 and TRBJ2-1; perhaps TRBD1 as D (5 bases). Trimming left V 3 bases short and J 10 bases short, with 20 bases between. The V gene's germline CDR1 is SGHKS and CDR2 YYEKEE (reference sequence). The CDR3 length is 15 residues. CDR3: CASSWTRPSQGEQFF. The DNA of the CDR3 is TGTGCCAGCAGCTGGACCCGACCGAGCCAGGGCGAGCAGTTCTTC.